This TCR beta chain was sequenced during a study of CD8 T cells in Susac syndrome. CDR3 size: 12 residues. The V end lost 1 base, the J end lost 5 bases, and 5 bases lay between the germline ends. Per germline, CDR1 SGHTA and CDR2 FQGTGA. It was with random hexamers that roughly 0.5 to 1 ug RNA was reverse transcribed. It was immunoSEQ multiplex PCR that amplified TCR beta CDR3 across 54 Vbeta and 13 Jbeta. TCRdb re-called the immunoSEQ multiplex PCR reads through MiXCR, storing one row per CDR3 protein. The sample lists 130,000 or so distinct CDR3 sequences, roughly 80% occurring once. Sample: CD8+ T cells from PBMCs. The receptor's source is a human donor with multiple sclerosis. The V call is TRBV7-3, the J call TRBJ2-5; D not certain. The CDR3 bases are TGTGCCAGCAGCTTAAATAGCGAGACCCAGTACTTC. This codes for CASSLNSETQYF.